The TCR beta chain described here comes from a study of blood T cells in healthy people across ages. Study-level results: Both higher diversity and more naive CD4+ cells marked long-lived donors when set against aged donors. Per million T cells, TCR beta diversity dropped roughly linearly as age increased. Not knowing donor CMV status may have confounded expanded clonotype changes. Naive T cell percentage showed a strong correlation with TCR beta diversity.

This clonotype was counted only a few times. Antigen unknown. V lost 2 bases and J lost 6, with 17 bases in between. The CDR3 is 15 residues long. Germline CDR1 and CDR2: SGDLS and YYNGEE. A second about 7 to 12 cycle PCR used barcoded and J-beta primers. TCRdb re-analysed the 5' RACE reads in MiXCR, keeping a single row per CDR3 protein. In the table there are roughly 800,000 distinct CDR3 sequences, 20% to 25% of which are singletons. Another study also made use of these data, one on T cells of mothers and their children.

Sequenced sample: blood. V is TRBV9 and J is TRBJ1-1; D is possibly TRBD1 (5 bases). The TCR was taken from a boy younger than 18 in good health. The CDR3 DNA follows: TGTGCCAGCAGCGTCCTCGGGGGGGGTTCTGCTGAAGCTTTCTTT. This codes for CASSVLGGGSAEAFF.